This is a list of T cell receptor beta chains from one sample in a study of T cell responses to AZD1222 COVID-19 vaccine. The assay was immunoSEQ multiplex PCR, and TCRdb's table has in-frame clones only and misses some. Among tens of thousands of clones listed, approximately 85% were seen once. The starting material was peripheral blood, obtained 28 days after the second AZD1222 dose. Receptors were obtained from an adult who received the AZD1222 COVID-19 vaccine. Both conserved end residues are part of each CDR3. The D gene is left open where the match is weak. Part of the rows lack a size; the others show once, few, many or a class for expanded clones.

D gene: TRBD2; V gene: TRBV7-9; clone size: NA; J gene: TRBJ2-5; CDR3 DNA: TGTGCCAGCAGCTTACTAGCGGGAGAAGGAGAGACCCAGTACTTC; CDR3 protein: CASSLLAGEGETQYF
D gene: NA; V gene: TRBV6-5; clone size: NA; J gene: TRBJ1-2; CDR3 DNA: TGTGCCAGCAGTTACTCGTACCCCAATAACTATGGCTACACCTTC; CDR3 protein: CASSYSYPNNYGYTF
D gene: TRBD1; V gene: TRBV5-1; clone size: NA; J gene: TRBJ2-2; CDR3 DNA: TGCGCCAGCAGCTTGAAGCAGGGGGCGAACACCGGGGAGCTGTTTTTT; CDR3 protein: CASSLKQGANTGELFF
D gene: TRBD1; V gene: TRBV25-1; clone size: few; J gene: TRBJ2-3; CDR3 DNA: TGTGCCAGCAGTGATCCTACCGACAGGGGGAGTTTAACAGATACGCAGTATTTT; CDR3 protein: CASSDPTDRGSLTDTQYF
D gene: TRBD2; V gene: TRBV27; clone size: NA; J gene: TRBJ2-1; CDR3 DNA: TGTGCCAGCAGTTTAGCCCCTGGACTAGCGGGAGTTGAGCAGTTCTTC; CDR3 protein: CASSLAPGLAGVEQFF
D gene: NA; V gene: TRBV7-2; clone size: NA; J gene: TRBJ2-7; CDR3 DNA: TGTGCCAGCAGCTTAAACAGGCTCTTTAGTTCCTACGAGCAGTACTTC; CDR3 protein: CASSLNRLFSSYEQYF
D gene: TRBD1; V gene: TRBV27; clone size: NA; J gene: TRBJ2-7; CDR3 DNA: TGTGCCAGCAGTCCCGGGACAGGGGGCGAGCAGTACTTC; CDR3 protein: CASSPGTGGEQYF
D gene: NA; V gene: TRBV4-3; clone size: NA; J gene: TRBJ2-7; CDR3 DNA: TGCGCCAGCAGCCAAGACGCCCAGAGGTACGAGCAGTACTTC; CDR3 protein: CASSQDAQRYEQYF
D gene: NA; V gene: TRBV10-3; clone size: NA; J gene: TRBJ1-5; CDR3 DNA: TGTGCCATCAGGGAACAGAGCAATCAGCCCCAGCATTTT; CDR3 protein: CAIREQSNQPQHF
D gene: NA; V gene: TRBV28; clone size: NA; J gene: TRBJ1-5; CDR3 DNA: TGTGCCAGCAGTTATGTACTATGGCAGGACTATAGCAATCAGCCCCAGCATTTT; CDR3 protein: CASSYVLWQDYSNQPQHF
D gene: TRBD2; V gene: TRBV27; clone size: NA; J gene: TRBJ2-1; CDR3 DNA: TGTGCCAGCAGTCCCTCGGGACTAGCCCTCAATGAGCAGTTCTTC; CDR3 protein: CASSPSGLALNEQFF
D gene: NA; V gene: TRBV7-9; clone size: NA; J gene: TRBJ2-3; CDR3 DNA: TGTGCCAGCAGCTCACCCCCTGGGCGGGGCAACACAGATACGCAGTATTTT; CDR3 protein: CASSSPPGRGNTDTQYF
D gene: NA; V gene: TRBV7-9; clone size: NA; J gene: TRBJ2-2; CDR3 DNA: TGTGCCAGCAGCTTAAAGAACACCGGGGAGCTGTTTTTT; CDR3 protein: CASSLKNTGELFF
D gene: NA; V gene: TRBV19; clone size: NA; J gene: TRBJ2-3; CDR3 DNA: TGTGCCAGTAGTATAGGACGGGTTGTGAGCACAGATACGCAGTATTTT; CDR3 protein: CASSIGRVVSTDTQYF
D gene: TRBD1; V gene: TRBV6-5; clone size: NA; J gene: TRBJ2-1; CDR3 DNA: TGTGCCAGCAGGCCCGGGACAGGGTCCTACAATGAGCAGTTCTTC; CDR3 protein: CASRPGTGSYNEQFF
D gene: NA; V gene: TRBV6-1; clone size: medium-sized; J gene: TRBJ2-7; CDR3 DNA: TGTGCCAGCAGTGAATGGGCGGGACCCTACGAGCAGTACTTC; CDR3 protein: CASSEWAGPYEQYF
D gene: NA; V gene: TRBV28; clone size: NA; J gene: TRBJ1-4; CDR3 DNA: TGTGCCAGCAGTTTATTGGGGGGGGGACTGTTTTTT; CDR3 protein: CASSLLGGGLFF